These 18 T cell receptor beta chains were sequenced from one sample in a study of response to subunit inactivated influenza vaccine. In TCRdb, the RT-PCR reads were re-called with MiXCR into one record per CDR3 protein. The top ten hold 1.5% to 2% of the sample, which has 530,000 or so distinct CDR3 sequences, less than 30% seen once. The specimen was CD4+ T cells sorted from PBMCs, collected roughly 5 days after vaccination. The receptors come from a man between 50 and 59 years old who received an inactivated influenza vaccine.

This clonotype has only a few counts. V is TRBV20-1 and J is TRBJ2-5; D is uncertain. CDR1 is DFQATT and CDR2 is SNEGSKA in the germline V gene (reference sequence). V was clipped by 5 bases and J by 0 bases, with 10 bases between them. CDR3 length equals 13 residues. The CDR3 DNA is TGCAGTGCTTCCCAGACACACCAAGAGACCCAGTACTTC. Its protein is CSASQTHQETQYF.

This clonotype was seen only a few times. The gene calls are TRBV4-3 and TRBJ1-1, with D unclear. The CDR3 has 14 amino acids. Per germline, CDR1 LGHNA and CDR2 YSLEER. V was trimmed by 1 base and J by 3 bases, leaving 9 bases between them. CDR3 sequence (DNA): TGCGCCAGCAGCCAAGGCGGTAGGGACACTGAAGCTTTCTTT. Its protein is CASSQGGRDTEAFF.

This clonotype was observed once. This rearrangement joins TRBV27 to TRBJ2-1; possibly TRBD2 for D (5 bases). The CDR3 extends over 16 amino acids. Germline V gene sequence: CDR1 MNHEY, CDR2 SMNVEV (reference sequence). V lost 5 bases, J lost 0 bases, and 14 bases lay in between. DNA for the CDR3: TGTGCCAGCAGTGGGGAGACTACGAGCTCCTACAATGAGCAGTTCTTC. Translating it yields CASSGETTSSYNEQFF.

This clonotype was observed a few times. CDR3 sequence reads: CASSLFRGQPQHF. The CDR3, as DNA: TGTGCCAGCAGCTTGTTCAGGGGTCAGCCCCAGCATTTT. The genes are TRBV5-6 and TRBJ1-5; maybe TRBD1 (6 bases). The CDR3 runs 13 residues. V lost 1 base to trimming and J lost 6 bases, with 8 bases between them. Germline assignment: CDR1 SGHDT and CDR2 YYEEEE.

This clonotype was detected a few times. The CDR3 bases are TGTGCCACCTCATTTAGGTCCAGGGTAATCGGTCAGCCCCAGCATTTT. Translating it yields CATSFRSRVIGQPQHF. The chain couples TRBV28 to TRBJ1-5; a possible D gene is TRBD1 (5 bases). The CDR3 has 16 amino acids. Germline CDR1 MDHEN, CDR2 SYDVKM. Trimming removed 10 bases from V and 6 bases from J, with 25 bases in between.

J is TRBJ2-7 and V is TRBV6-5, with 9 bases matching TRBD2. The germline gives CDR1 MNHEY, CDR2 SVGAGI. CDR3 length: 18 residues. V dropped 0 bases and J dropped 2; count of bases not matched to a gene: 11. CDR3 sequence: CASSYSRAGGHNAYEQYF. Here the CDR3 DNA reads TGTGCCAGCAGTTACTCGAGAGCGGGGGGCCACAACGCCTACGAGCAGTACTTC.

This clonotype came up many times. V is TRBV20-1 and J is TRBJ2-3, with TRBD1 matching over 7 bases. V shed 4 bases and J 0 bases; nucleotides not matched to a gene: 4. The germline V gene encodes CDR1 DFQATT and CDR2 SNEGSKA (reference sequence). The CDR3 contains 14 residues. CDR3 in DNA: TGCAGTGCTAAGGGGACAGTTAGCACAGATACGCAGTATTTT. This gives the protein CSAKGTVSTDTQYF.

This clonotype was picked up a small number of times. The chain links TRBV12-3 or TRBV12-4 to TRBJ2-2; D is possibly TRBD1 (6 bases). This CDR3 has 17 residues. V was pared by 1 base and J by 7 bases, with 19 bases between. The CDR3 bases are TGTGCCAGCAGTTTAGGGTCGACAGGACTGAGAGGCGGGGAGCTGTTTTTT. It encodes CASSLGSTGLRGGELFF.

The genes are TRBV2 and TRBJ2-7, with 9 positions matching TRBD1. Unmatched junction bases numbered 7, after V lost 4 bases and J lost 3 bases. The germline gives CDR1 SNHLY, CDR2 FYNNEI. The CDR3 sequence is 15 residues long. CDR3 in DNA: TGTGCCAGCAGTGTAACCGGGGACAGGGTCTACGAGCAGTACTTC. This codes for CASSVTGDRVYEQYF.

The chain employs TRBV15 and TRBJ1-4, with D possibly TRBD1 on 6 matching bases. The CDR3 length is 17 residues. CDR1 and CDR2 (germline): LNHNV, YYDKDF (reference sequence). V was pared by 2 bases and J by 4 bases, with 17 bases between. The CDR3, as DNA: TGTGCCACCAGCAGAACCCTAGTTGGACAGCTTAATGAAAAACTGTTTTTT. Its translation is CATSRTLVGQLNEKLFF.

The rearrangement uses TRBV20-1 and TRBJ2-2, with 9 bases fitting TRBD1. Germline values: CDR1 DFQATT, CDR2 SNEGSKA (reference sequence). Germline trimming cut 1 base from V and 7 bases from J; bases unmatched to any gene: 7. This CDR3 region has 15 residues. CDR3 nucleotide sequence: TGCAGTGCTAGAGTTGGGACAGGGAATATCGGGGAGCTGTTTTTT. It translates to CSARVGTGNIGELFF.

The chain joins TRBV12-3 or TRBV12-4 to TRBJ2-1; 9 nucleotides line up with TRBD1. Unmatched junction bases numbered 9, after V lost 5 bases and J lost 7 bases. The CDR3 has 15 amino acids. Here the CDR3 DNA reads TGTGCCAGCAGTCGAAGTCCCGGGACAGGGAATGAGCAGTTCTTC. As protein: CASSRSPGTGNEQFF.

Regarding this clonotype: A much larger clone lies a single base off, so this may be a read error. This chain joins TRBV5-5 and TRBJ2-1, with TRBD2 matching 14 bases. The CDR3 covers 15 residues. CDR1 SGHKS and CDR2 YYEKEE come from the germline V gene (reference sequence). In DNA, the CDR3 is TGTGCCATCAGCCGACTAGCGGGAGGGCATCGTGAGCAGTTCTTC. Amino acids: CAISRLAGGHREQFF.

The genes are TRBV5-1 and TRBJ2-5; TRBD1 matches 11 bases. CDR1 and CDR2 (germline): SGHRS, YFSETQ. J lost 4 bases, V lost 4 bases, and 3 bases had no gene match. The CDR3 has 14 amino acids. CDR3 sequence: CASSHGQGAETQYF. CDR3 nucleotides: TGCGCCAGCAGCCACGGACAGGGGGCAGAGACCCAGTACTTC.

This chain connects TRBV20-1 to TRBJ2-7, with D perhaps TRBD1 (6 bases). V lost 3 bases to trimming and J lost 3 bases, with 12 bases between them. The CDR3 runs 13 residues. Germline V gives CDR1 DFQATT, CDR2 SNEGSKA (reference sequence). For the CDR3, the DNA is TGCAGTGCTAGTGGGACACTAAACTACGAGCAGTACTTC. This sequence encodes CSASGTLNYEQYF.

The chain joins TRBV7-3 to TRBJ2-1, with TRBD1 identical over 7 bases. The CDR3 extends over 13 amino acids. V lost 5 bases to trimming and J lost 7 bases; unmatched junction nucleotides: 5. The V gene's germline CDR1 is SGHTA and CDR2 FQGTGA. In DNA form, the CDR3 reads TGTGCCAGCAGCGAGACAGGGAATAATGAGCAGTTCTTC. Translating it yields CASSETGNNEQFF.

This sequence joins TRBV4-3 and TRBJ2-7; 8 positions agree with TRBD1. Germline trimming cut 4 bases from V and 4 bases from J; bases unmatched to any gene: 6. Germline V gene sequence: CDR1 LGHNA, CDR2 YSLEER. CDR3 length: 14 amino acids. The CDR3 protein is CASSLDDRGYEQYF. The CDR3 DNA follows: TGCGCCAGCAGCCTCGATGACAGGGGTTACGAGCAGTACTTC.

V usage is TRBV29-1 and J usage is TRBJ2-3; 8 bases agree with TRBD1. Germline trimming cut 4 bases from V and 2 bases from J; bases unmatched to any gene: 5. Per germline, CDR1 SQVTM and CDR2 ANQGSEA. The CDR3 spans 14 residues. As DNA, the CDR3 is TGCAGCGTTGTCGACAGGGGCCTCACAGATACGCAGTATTTT. This codes for CSVVDRGLTDTQYF.